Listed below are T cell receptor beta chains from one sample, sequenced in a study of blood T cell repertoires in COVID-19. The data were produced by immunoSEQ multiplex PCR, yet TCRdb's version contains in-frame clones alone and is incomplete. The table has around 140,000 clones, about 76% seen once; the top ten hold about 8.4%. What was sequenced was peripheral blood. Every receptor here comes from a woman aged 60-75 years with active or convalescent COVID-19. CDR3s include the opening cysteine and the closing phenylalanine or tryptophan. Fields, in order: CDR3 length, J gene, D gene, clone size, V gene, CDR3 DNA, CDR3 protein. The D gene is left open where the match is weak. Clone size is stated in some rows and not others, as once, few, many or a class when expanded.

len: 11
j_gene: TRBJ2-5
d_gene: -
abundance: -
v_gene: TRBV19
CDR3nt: TGTGCCAGTGGTCAGCAAGAGACCCAGTACTTC
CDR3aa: CASGQQETQYF

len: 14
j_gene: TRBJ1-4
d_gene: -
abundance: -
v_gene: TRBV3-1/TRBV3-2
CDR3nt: TGTGCCAGCAGCCAAGCCGGGGGGCGCGAAAAACTGTTTTTT
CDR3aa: CASSQAGGREKLFF

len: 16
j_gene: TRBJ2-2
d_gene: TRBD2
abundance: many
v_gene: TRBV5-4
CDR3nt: TGTGCCAGCAGCTTGGGGGGCGGGAGGGCCCCCGGGGAGCTGTTTTTT
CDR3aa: CASSLGGGRAPGELFF

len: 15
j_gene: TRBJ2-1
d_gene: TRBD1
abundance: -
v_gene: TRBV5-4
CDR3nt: TGTGCCAGCAGCTACGGGACAGGGAAGGACAATGAGCAGTTCTTC
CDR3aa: CASSYGTGKDNEQFF

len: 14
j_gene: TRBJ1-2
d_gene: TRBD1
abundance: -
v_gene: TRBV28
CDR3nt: TGTGCCAGCAGTACCCAGGGGGAGTACTATGGCTACACCTTC
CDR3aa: CASSTQGEYYGYTF

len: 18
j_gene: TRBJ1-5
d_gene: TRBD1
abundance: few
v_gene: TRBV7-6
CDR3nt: TGTGCCAGCAGCTTAAACCCAGGGGGCGAAGGGGGCAATCAGCCCCAGCATTTT
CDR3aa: CASSLNPGGEGGNQPQHF

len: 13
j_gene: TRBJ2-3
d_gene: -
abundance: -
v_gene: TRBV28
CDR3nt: TGTGCCAGCAGCTTAGCGTACACAGATACGCAGTATTTT
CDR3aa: CASSLAYTDTQYF

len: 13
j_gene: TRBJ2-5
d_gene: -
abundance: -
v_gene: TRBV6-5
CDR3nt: TGTGCCAGCAGTCTTGGACAGACGGAGACCCAGTACTTC
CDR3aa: CASSLGQTETQYF

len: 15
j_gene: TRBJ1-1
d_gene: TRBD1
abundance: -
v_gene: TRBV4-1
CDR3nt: TGCGCCAGCAGCCAGGGCGGGACAGGGGGGACTGAAGCTTTCTTT
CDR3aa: CASSQGGTGGTEAFF

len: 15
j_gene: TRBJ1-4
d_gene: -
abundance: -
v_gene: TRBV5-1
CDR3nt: TGCGCCAGCAGCAATGAACAGGGACCTAATGAAAAACTGTTTTTT
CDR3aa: CASSNEQGPNEKLFF

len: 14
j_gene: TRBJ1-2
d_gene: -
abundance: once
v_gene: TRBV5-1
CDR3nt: TGCGCCAGCAGCTTGTCAGGGGACAACTATGGCTACACCTTC
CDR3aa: CASSLSGDNYGYTF

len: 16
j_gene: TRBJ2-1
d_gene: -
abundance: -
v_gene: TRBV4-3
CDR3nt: TGCGCCAGCAGCCAAGATCGGACCTACGGGGACAATGAGCAGTTCTTC
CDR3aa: CASSQDRTYGDNEQFF

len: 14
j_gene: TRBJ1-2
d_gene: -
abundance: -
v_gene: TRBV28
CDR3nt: TGTGCCAGCACCTTCCCGGGGAATAACTATGGCTACACCTTC
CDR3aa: CASTFPGNNYGYTF

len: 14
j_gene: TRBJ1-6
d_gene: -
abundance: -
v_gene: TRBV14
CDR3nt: TGTGCCAGCAGCCAAGAAAGTGAGAGGTCACCCCTCCACTTT
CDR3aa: CASSQESERSPLHF

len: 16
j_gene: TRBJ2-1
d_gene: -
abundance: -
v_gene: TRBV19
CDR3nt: TGTGCCAGTAGGGGGGCCAGCGGTCACTCCTACAATGAGCAGTTCTTC
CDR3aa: CASRGASGHSYNEQFF

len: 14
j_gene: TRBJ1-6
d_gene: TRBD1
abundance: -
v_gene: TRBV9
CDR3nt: TGTGCCAGCAGCGAGGACAGGGCTAATTCACCCCTCCACTTT
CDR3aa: CASSEDRANSPLHF

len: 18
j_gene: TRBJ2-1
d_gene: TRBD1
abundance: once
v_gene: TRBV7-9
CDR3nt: TGTGCCAGCAGCTCCCCGTGGGGAGGGACAGGGGGCCGCGATGAGCAGTTCTTC
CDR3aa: CASSSPWGGTGGRDEQFF

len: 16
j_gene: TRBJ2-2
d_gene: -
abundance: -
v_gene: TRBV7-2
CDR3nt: TGTGCCAGCAGCTTCTCCGGTGCGGGTACCACCGGGGAGCTGTTTTTT
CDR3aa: CASSFSGAGTTGELFF

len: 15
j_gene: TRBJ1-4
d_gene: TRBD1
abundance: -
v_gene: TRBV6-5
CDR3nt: TGTGCCAGCAGTAAAACAGGGGCAACTAATGAAAAACTGTTTTTT
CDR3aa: CASSKTGATNEKLFF

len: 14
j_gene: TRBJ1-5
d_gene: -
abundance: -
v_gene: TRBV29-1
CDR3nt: TGCAGCGTGGGGGAAAACAGGGGCAATCAGCCCCAGCATTTT
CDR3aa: CSVGENRGNQPQHF

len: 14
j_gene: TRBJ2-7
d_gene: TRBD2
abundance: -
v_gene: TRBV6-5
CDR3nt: TGTGCCAGCAGGACCGGGACTAGCACCTCCGAGCAGTACTTC
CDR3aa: CASRTGTSTSEQYF

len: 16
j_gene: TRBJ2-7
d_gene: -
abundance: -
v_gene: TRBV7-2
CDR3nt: TGTGCCAGCAGCTTAGTAGGCACCGGAGTCTCCTACGAGCAGTACTTC
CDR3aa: CASSLVGTGVSYEQYF

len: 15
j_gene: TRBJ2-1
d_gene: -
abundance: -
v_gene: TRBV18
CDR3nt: TGTGCCAGCTCACCACCTTTACGGGAATACAATGAGCAGTTCTTC
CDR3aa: CASSPPLREYNEQFF

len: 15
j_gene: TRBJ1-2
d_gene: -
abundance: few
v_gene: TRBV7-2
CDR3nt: TGTGCCAGCAGCCCTACCTACCAGGTTAACTATGGCTACACCTTC
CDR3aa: CASSPTYQVNYGYTF

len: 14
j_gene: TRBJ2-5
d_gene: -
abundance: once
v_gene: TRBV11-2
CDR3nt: TGTGCCAGCAGTCCCTCTAGTGCTCGAGAGACCCAGTACTTC
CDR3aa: CASSPSSARETQYF

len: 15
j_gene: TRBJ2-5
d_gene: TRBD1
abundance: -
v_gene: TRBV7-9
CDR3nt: TGTGCCAGCAGCTTAGGGACAGGGAGTGAGGAGACCCAGTACTTC
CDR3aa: CASSLGTGSEETQYF

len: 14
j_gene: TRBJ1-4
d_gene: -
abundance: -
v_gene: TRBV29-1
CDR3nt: TGCAGCGTTGAAGGGGCAGGCTCTAATGAAAAACTGTTTTTT
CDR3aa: CSVEGAGSNEKLFF

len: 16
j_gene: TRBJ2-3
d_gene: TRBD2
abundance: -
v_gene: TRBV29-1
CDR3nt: TGCAGCGTTGCTGGCCTGTCTCGGGGGGGGGATGATACGCAGTATTTT
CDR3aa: CSVAGLSRGGDDTQYF

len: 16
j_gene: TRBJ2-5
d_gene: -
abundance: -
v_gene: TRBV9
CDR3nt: TGTGCCAGCAGCGTCGCCCAGGACACACACCAAGAGACCCAGTACTTC
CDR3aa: CASSVAQDTHQETQYF

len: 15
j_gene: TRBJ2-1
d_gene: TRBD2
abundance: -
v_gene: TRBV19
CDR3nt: TGTGCCAGTAGTATAGGAGCGGGGGAGCACAATGAGCAGTTCTTC
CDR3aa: CASSIGAGEHNEQFF

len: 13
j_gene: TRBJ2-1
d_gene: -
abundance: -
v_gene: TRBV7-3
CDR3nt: TGTGCCAGCAGCTCTTCCCTTTACAATGAGCAGTTCTTC
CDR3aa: CASSSSLYNEQFF

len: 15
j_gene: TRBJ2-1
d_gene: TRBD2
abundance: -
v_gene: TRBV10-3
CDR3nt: TGTGCCATCAGCAGACTAGCGGGTACCTACAATGAGCAGTTCTTC
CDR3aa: CAISRLAGTYNEQFF

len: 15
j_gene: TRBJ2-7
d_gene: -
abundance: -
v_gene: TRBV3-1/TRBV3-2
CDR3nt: TGTGCCAGCAGCCAAGATCCGGCTAGGTCCTACGAGCAGTACTTC
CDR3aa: CASSQDPARSYEQYF

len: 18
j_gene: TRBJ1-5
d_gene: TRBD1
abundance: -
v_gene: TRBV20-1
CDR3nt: TGCAGTGCTACTGACGACAGGGCCGCGGATTATAGCAATCAGCCCCAGCATTTT
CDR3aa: CSATDDRAADYSNQPQHF

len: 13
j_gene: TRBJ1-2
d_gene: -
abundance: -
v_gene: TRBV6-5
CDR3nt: TGTGCCAGCAGTTACTCACCCCTAGGAGGCTACACCTTC
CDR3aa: CASSYSPLGGYTF

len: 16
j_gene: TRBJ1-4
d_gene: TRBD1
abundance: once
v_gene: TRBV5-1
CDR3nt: TGCGCCAGCAGGTTCTCGGGGACAGCGGTAGGAGAAAAACTGTTTTTT
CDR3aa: CASRFSGTAVGEKLFF

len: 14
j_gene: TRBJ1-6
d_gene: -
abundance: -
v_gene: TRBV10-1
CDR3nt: TGCGCCAGCAGTGAAGCTCCCTATAATTCACCCCTCCACTTT
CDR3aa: CASSEAPYNSPLHF

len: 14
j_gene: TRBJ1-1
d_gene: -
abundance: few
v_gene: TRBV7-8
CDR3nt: TGTGCCAGCAGCTTAGGACTTCAGGGAACTGAAGCTTTCTTT
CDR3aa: CASSLGLQGTEAFF

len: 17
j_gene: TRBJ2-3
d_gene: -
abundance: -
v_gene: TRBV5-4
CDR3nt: TGTGCCAGCAGCTTGGGTTCCAGGGGACCGAGCACAGATACGCAGTATTTT
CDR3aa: CASSLGSRGPSTDTQYF

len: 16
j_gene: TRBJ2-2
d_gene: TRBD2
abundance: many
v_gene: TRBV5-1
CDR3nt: TGCGCCAGCAGCCCCGGGACTAGCGGTAACACCGGGGAGCTGTTTTTT
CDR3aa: CASSPGTSGNTGELFF

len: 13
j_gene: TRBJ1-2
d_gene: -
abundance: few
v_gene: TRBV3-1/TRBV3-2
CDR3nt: TGTGCCAGCAGTCCCGGGATTAACTATGGCTACACCTTC
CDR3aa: CASSPGINYGYTF

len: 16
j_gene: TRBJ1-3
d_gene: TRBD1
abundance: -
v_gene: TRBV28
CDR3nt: TGTGCCAGCAGGACTACGACAGGGAGCTCTGGAAACACCATATATTTT
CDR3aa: CASRTTTGSSGNTIYF

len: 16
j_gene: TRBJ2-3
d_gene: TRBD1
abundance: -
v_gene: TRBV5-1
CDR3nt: TGCGCCAGCAGCTGGGACAGGGGGCAGGGGGCAGATACGCAGTATTTT
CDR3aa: CASSWDRGQGADTQYF